One and the same sample provided the 15 T cell receptor beta chains below, sequenced in a study of blood T cell repertoires in COVID-19. The assay was immunoSEQ multiplex PCR, and TCRdb's table has in-frame clones only and misses some. The sample has some 71,000 clones; around 90% are singletons. Specimen: peripheral blood. The receptors were gathered from a man aged 45-65 years with acute or convalescent COVID-19.

This clone showed up just once. Different DNA sequences within this sample yield the same CDR3. This chain links TRBV10-3 with TRBJ2-7; no clear D gene. This CDR3 spans 12 amino acids. Looked up from germline, CDR1 is ENHRY and CDR2 is SYGVKD. V shed 6 bases and J shed 0 bases, with 6 bases lying between them. CDR3 bases: TGTGCCATCAGCTCCAGCTCCTACGAGCAGTACTTC. Translating gives CAISSSSYEQYF.

Only a few counts were recorded for this clone. The J gene is TRBJ1-2, the V gene TRBV11-3; D is undetermined. The germline V gene has CDR1 SGHNT and CDR2 YENEEA. The CDR3 runs 13 residues. Trimming pared 3 bases from V and 8 bases from J, leaving 13 bases between. The DNA for the CDR3 is TGTGCCAGCAGCTTGGGGAGGGTCGGAGGCTACACCTTC. Its translation is CASSLGRVGGYTF.

The chain carries TRBV24-1 and TRBJ2-7, with TRBD2 matching over 8 bases. The CDR3 has 17 amino acids. In germline, CDR1 is KGHDR, CDR2 SFDVKD. V lost 0 bases to trimming and J lost 2 bases; unmatched junction nucleotides: 8. As DNA, the CDR3 is TGTGCCACCAGTGATTTGCATGCGGGGGGCGTCACCTACGAGCAGTACTTC. This codes for CATSDLHAGGVTYEQYF.

V is TRBV24-1 and J is TRBJ2-7; perhaps TRBD1 as D (5 bases). V gave up 4 bases and J gave up 0 bases, with 15 bases separating them. The CDR3 totals 16 residues. CDR1 is KGHDR and CDR2 is SFDVKD in the germline V gene. DNA of the CDR3: TGTGCCACCAGTGACGGAAGATCAGGGAACTCCTACGAGCAGTACTTC. Its translation is CATSDGRSGNSYEQYF.

The chain links TRBV2 to TRBJ1-3; D remains unclear. Trimming pared 4 bases from V and 0 bases from J, leaving 4 bases between. Looked up from germline, CDR1 is SNHLY and CDR2 is FYNNEI. The CDR3 spans 13 residues. The CDR3 spells CASSGDSGNTIYF. The CDR3 coding sequence is TGTGCCAGCAGTGGAGACTCTGGAAACACCATATATTTT.

The chain joins TRBV5-1 to TRBJ2-7, with 7 bases lining up with TRBD1. Germline CDR1 and CDR2: SGHRS and YFSETQ. The V segment lost 0 bases and the J segment 1 base; nucleotides outside the gene matches: 4. The CDR3 spans 15 residues. The CDR3: CASSLEGATSYEQYF. DNA of the CDR3: TGCGCCAGCAGCTTGGAGGGGGCCACTTCCTACGAGCAGTACTTC.

This CDR3 is CASSPPSGGMETQYF. The CDR3 DNA reads TGTGCCAGCTCACCACCTTCAGGGGGCATGGAGACCCAGTACTTC. This sequence joins TRBV18 and TRBJ2-5; 8 positions agree with TRBD1. Per the germline V gene, CDR1 is KGHSH and CDR2 is LQKENI. V trimming: 0 bases; J trimming: 5 bases; junction bases outside the gene matches: 5. CDR3 length: 15 amino acids.

The gene calls are TRBV2 and TRBJ2-3, with 7 bases that match TRBD2. The CDR3 consists of 12 residues. The germline gives CDR1 SNHLY, CDR2 FYNNEI. V lost 1 base, J lost 14 bases, and 6 bases stayed unmatched. The CDR3 loop reads CASSEGLREGYF. Here the CDR3 DNA reads TGTGCCAGCAGTGAAGGATTAAGGGAGGGGTATTTT. The variable domain in full, completed from reference TRBV2 and TRBJ2-3, reads EPEVTQTPSHQVTQMGQEVILRCVPISNHLYFYWYRQILGQKVEFLVSFYNNEISEKSEIFDDQFSVERPDGSNFTLKIRSTKLEDSAMYFCASSEGLREGYFGPGTRLTVL.

CDR3: CASSENSFYGYTF. CDR3 coding DNA: TGTGCCAGCAGTGAAAACTCGTTCTATGGCTACACCTTC. The rearrangement uses TRBV6-1 and TRBJ1-2; D not certain. Germline CDR1 reads MNHNS; CDR2 reads SASEGT. The V end lost 2 bases, the J end lost 4 bases, and 8 bases lay between the germline ends. The CDR3 has 13 amino acids.

The rearrangement links TRBV10-3 to TRBJ1-5, with 8 bases lining up with TRBD1. After removal of 11 bases from V and 0 bases from J, the junction contained 6 bases not matched to a gene. Looked up from germline, CDR1 is ENHRY and CDR2 is SYGVKD. CDR3 length: 14 amino acids. This CDR3 reads CAAGTGDSNQPQHF. CDR3 bases: TGTGCCGCGGGGACAGGAGATAGCAATCAGCCCCAGCATTTT.

This clone came up once. The rearrangement uses TRBV7-9 and TRBJ2-3; D is possibly TRBD2 (5 bases). Germline V gene data show CDR1 as SEHNR and CDR2 as FQNEAQ (reference sequence). The ends were cut back, 2 bases at V and 2 bases at J, with 14 bases in the middle. The CDR3 is made up of 16 amino acids. The CDR3 DNA reads as TGTGCCAGCAGCTTATATTCGGGAACCAACACAGATACGCAGTATTTT. The encoded protein is CASSLYSGTNTDTQYF.

This chain uses TRBV6-6 with TRBJ2-1, with a tentative D call TRBD2 (5 bases). Germline V lookup: CDR1 MNHNY, CDR2 SVGAGI (reference sequence). V was clipped by 5 bases and J by 0 bases, with 20 bases between them. The CDR3 totals 18 residues. The CDR3 coding sequence is TGTGCCAGCAGTCGGAAGGCGGGTGACCAGTCCTCCTACAATGAGCAGTTCTTC. It translates to CASSRKAGDQSSYNEQFF.

The chain uses TRBV7-2 and TRBJ2-2; D might be TRBD2 (6 bases). Per the germline V gene, CDR1 is SGHTA and CDR2 is FQGNSA. V shed 5 bases and J shed 5 bases, with 15 bases lying between them. This CDR3 spans 15 amino acids. DNA of the CDR3: TGTGCCAGCAGCCCCGCCGTGGGAGGTACCGGGGAGCTGTTTTTT. Translation: CASSPAVGGTGELFF.

This chain joins TRBV9 and TRBJ1-2, with D tentatively TRBD1 (6 bases). CDR1 and CDR2 (germline): SGDLS, YYNGEE. This CDR3 region has 16 residues. Trimming cost V 0 bases and J 9 bases, with 21 bases left between them. Here the CDR3 reads CASSVASSGTLLSYTF. The DNA of the CDR3 is TGTGCCAGCAGCGTAGCTTCCTCCGGGACACTCTTGAGCTACACCTTC.

The chain has TRBV6-5 and TRBJ1-6; possible D gene TRBD1, 5 bases. Germline CDR1 MNHEY, CDR2 SVGAGI. Trimming removed 6 bases from V and 4 bases from J, with 13 bases in between. The CDR3 runs 15 residues. CDR3 protein: CASSQWDSYNSPLHF. CDR3 nucleotides: TGTGCCAGCAGCCAGTGGGACTCATATAATTCACCCCTCCACTTT.